The present T cell receptor beta chain was sequenced within a study of T-cell memory formation after mild COVID-19. Across the study: Each donor largely had its own TCR clusters. Study-level findings and limits: Clones that contracted clustered mainly in CM and EM if CD4+ and in EMRA if CD8+. Cross-reactive memory seemingly joined, as some responding clones were found in pre-infection memory.

Turning to this clonotype: Antigen unknown.

Employing constant-segment primers, 5'RACE generated TCR alpha and TCR beta cDNA libraries bearing sample barcodes and UMIs. TCRdb recomputed calls from the 5' RACE reads with MiXCR, one row per CDR3 protein. This sample has some 100,000 distinct CDR3 sequences, with around 10% found just once. The sample comprised PBMCs or a T cell subset sorted from them (not recorded which). This receptor was identified in a man younger than 30 who had mild COVID-19 (a few samples of this study predate the infection). Cell type and time point are not known.

CDR3 loop: CASSILGTGLGEQYV. In DNA form, the CDR3 reads TGTGCCAGCAGCATACTCGGGACAGGTCTTGGGGAGCAGTACGTC. The rearrangement links TRBV5-4 to TRBJ2-7; 8 bases align to TRBD1. J lost 7 bases, V lost 4 bases, and 13 bases had no gene match. The CDR3 is 15 amino acids. Per the germline V gene, CDR1 is SGHNT and CDR2 is YYREEE (reference sequence).